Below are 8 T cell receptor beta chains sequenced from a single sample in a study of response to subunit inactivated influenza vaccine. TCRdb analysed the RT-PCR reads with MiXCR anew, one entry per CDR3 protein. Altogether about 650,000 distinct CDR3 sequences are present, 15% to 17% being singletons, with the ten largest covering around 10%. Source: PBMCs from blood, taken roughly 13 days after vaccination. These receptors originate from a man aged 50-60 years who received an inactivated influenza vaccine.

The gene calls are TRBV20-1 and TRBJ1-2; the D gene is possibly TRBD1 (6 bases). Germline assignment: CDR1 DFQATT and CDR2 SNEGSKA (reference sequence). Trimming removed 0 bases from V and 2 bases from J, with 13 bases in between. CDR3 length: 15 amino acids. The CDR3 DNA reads TGCAGTGCTAGAGATAACAGGGCGGAAAACTATGGCTACACCTTC. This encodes CSARDNRAENYGYTF.

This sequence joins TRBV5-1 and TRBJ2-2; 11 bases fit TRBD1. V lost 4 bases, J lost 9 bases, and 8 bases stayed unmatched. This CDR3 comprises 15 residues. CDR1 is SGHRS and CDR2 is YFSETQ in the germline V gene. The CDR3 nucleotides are TGCGCCAGCAGCCTGGACAGGGGGCTAATCAGGGAGCTGTTTTTT. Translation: CASSLDRGLIRELFF. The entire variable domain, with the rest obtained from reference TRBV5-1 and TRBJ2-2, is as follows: KAGVTQTPRYLIKTRGQQVTLSCSPISGHRSVSWYQQTPGQGLQFLFEYFSETQRNKGNFPGRFSGRQFSNSRSEMNVSTLELGDSALYLCASSLDRGLIRELFFGEGSRLTVL.

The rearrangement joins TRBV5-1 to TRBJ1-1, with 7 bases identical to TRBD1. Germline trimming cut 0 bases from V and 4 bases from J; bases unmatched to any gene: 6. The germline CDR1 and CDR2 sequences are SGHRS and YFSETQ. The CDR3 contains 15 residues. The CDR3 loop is CASSLVSTGVTEAFF. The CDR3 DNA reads TGCGCCAGCAGCTTGGTCTCTACAGGGGTCACTGAAGCTTTCTTT.

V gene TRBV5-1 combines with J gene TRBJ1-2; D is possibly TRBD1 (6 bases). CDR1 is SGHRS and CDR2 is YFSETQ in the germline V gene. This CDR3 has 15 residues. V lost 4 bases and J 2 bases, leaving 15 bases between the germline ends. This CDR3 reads CASSERQGRNYGYTF. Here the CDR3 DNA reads TGCGCCAGCAGCGAGCGGCAGGGGCGGAACTATGGCTACACCTTC.

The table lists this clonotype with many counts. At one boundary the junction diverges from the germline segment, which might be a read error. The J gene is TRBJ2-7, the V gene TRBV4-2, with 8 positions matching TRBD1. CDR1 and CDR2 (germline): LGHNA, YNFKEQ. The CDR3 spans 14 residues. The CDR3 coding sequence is TGCGCCAGCAGCCACGGACAGGGAACCTACGAGCAGTACTTC. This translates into CASSHGQGTYEQYF.

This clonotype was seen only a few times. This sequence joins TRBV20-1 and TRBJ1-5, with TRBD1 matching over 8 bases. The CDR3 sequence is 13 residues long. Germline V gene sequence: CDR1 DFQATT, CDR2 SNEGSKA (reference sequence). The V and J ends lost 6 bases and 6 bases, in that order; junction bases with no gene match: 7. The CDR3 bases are TGCAGTGCGGAGGGACAGGACCTTCAGCCCCAGCATTTT. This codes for CSAEGQDLQPQHF.

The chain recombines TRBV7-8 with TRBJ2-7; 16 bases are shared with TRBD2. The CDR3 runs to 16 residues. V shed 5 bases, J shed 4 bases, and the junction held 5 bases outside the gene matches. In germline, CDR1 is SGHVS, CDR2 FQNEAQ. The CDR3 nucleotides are TGTGCCAGCAGCGCTAGGGGACTAGCGGGAGGGTACGAGCAGTACTTC. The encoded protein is CASSARGLAGGYEQYF.

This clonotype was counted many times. The CDR3 DNA reads TGTGCCAGCAGTTACGATCTAGCGGGAGGGCCGAACGGGGAGCTGTTTTTT. Translated, it gives CASSYDLAGGPNGELFF. The rearrangement uses TRBV6-5 and TRBJ2-2; 12 bases agree with TRBD2. J lost 7 bases, V lost 2 bases, and 8 bases had no gene match. The germline gives CDR1 MNHEY, CDR2 SVGAGI. CDR3 length: 17 amino acids.